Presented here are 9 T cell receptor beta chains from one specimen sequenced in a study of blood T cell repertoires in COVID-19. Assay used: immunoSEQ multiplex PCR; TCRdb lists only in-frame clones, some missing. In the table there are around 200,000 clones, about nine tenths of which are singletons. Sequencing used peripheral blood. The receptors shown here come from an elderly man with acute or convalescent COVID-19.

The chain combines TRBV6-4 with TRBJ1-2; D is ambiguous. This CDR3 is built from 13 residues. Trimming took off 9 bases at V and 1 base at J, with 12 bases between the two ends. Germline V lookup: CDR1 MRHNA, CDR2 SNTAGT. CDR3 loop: CARRPGYNYGYTF. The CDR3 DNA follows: TGTGCCAGAAGACCGGGATATAACTATGGCTACACCTTC.

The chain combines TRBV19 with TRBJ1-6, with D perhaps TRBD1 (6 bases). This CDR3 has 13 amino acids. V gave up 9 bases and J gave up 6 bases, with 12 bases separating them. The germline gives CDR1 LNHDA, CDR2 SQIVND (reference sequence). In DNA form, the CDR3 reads TGTGCCAGCCAGGACAGCCGTAATTCACCCCTCCACTTT. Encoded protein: CASQDSRNSPLHF.

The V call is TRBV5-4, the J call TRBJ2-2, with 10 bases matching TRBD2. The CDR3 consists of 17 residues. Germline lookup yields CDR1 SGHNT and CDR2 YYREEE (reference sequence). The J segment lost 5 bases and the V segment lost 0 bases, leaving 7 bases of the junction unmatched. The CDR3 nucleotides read TGTGCCAGCAGCTTGGGTCCTAGCGGGAGTTTTACCGGGGAGCTGTTTTTT. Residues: CASSLGPSGSFTGELFF.

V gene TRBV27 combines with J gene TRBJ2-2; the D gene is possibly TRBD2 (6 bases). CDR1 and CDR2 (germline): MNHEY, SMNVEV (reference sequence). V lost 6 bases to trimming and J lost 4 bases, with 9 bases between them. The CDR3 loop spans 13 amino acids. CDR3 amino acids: CASRGRGTGELFF. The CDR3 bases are TGTGCCAGCAGGGGGCGGGGCACCGGGGAGCTGTTTTTT.

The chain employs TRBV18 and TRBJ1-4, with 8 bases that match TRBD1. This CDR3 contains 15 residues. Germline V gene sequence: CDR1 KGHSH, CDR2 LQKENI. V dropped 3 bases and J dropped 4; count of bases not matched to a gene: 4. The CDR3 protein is CASSPPDRGNEKLFF. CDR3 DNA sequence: TGTGCCAGCTCACCCCCAGACAGGGGTAATGAAAAACTGTTTTTT.

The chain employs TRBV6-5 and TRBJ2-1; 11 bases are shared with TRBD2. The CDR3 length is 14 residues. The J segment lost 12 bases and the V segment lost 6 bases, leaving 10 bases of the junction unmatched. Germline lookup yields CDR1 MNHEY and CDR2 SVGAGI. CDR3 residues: CASRTSGSPGRQFF. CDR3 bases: TGTGCCAGCAGAACTAGCGGGAGCCCAGGGAGGCAGTTCTTC.

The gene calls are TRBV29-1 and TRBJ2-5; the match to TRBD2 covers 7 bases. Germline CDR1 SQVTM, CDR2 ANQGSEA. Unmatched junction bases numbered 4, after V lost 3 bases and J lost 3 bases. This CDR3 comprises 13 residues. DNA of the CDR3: TGCAGCGTTGACGGACTAGAGGAAGAGACCCAGTACTTC. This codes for CSVDGLEEETQYF.

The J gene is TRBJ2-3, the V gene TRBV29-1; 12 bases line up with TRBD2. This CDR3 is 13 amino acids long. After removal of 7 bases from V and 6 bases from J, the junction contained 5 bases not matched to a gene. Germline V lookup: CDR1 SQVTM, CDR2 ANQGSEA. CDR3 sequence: CSATSGRYDTQYF. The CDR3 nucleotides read TGCAGCGCGACTAGCGGGAGATATGATACGCAGTATTTT.

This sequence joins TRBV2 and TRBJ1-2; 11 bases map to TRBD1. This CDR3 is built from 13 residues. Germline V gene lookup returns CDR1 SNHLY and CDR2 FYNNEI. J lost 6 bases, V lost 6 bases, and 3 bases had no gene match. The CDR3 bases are TGTGCCAGCAGCTGGACAGGGGGCGATGGCTACACCTTC. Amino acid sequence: CASSWTGGDGYTF.